Shown below are 17 T cell receptor beta chains from a single sample sequenced in a study of T cell repertoires in cytomegalovirus infection. Antigen specificity for these receptors is unknown. TCRdb re-derived calls from the reads in MiXCR, one entry per CDR3 protein. The table has some 940,000 distinct CDR3 sequences, roughly 30% seen once. The specimen was cultured CD8+ T cells from PBMCs, collected from culture after CMV antigen stimulation. Receptors were obtained from a human donor in good health (CMV status not recorded). Some clones in this sample may be carry-over from other donors' samples.

The V call is TRBV28, the J call TRBJ1-6; D unresolved. CDR1 and CDR2 (germline): MDHEN, SYDVKM. This CDR3 contains 16 residues. V was trimmed by 2 bases and J by 2 bases, leaving 10 bases between them. CDR3 protein: CASSLGGRPYNSPLHF. The CDR3 DNA follows: TGTGCCAGCAGTTTAGGAGGCAGGCCCTATAATTCACCCCTCCACTTT.

The CDR3 sequence is CASTWTGEDTQYF. CDR3 nucleotides: TGTGCCAGTACATGGACAGGGGAGGATACGCAGTATTTT. This sequence joins TRBV19 and TRBJ2-3; 9 bases fit TRBD1. The CDR3 has 13 amino acids. Germline assignment: CDR1 LNHDA and CDR2 SQIVND (reference sequence). V trimming: 7 bases; J trimming: 6 bases; junction bases outside the gene matches: 5.

This clonotype was detected a few times. The chain's CDR3 is CASGHLYNEQFF. Written as DNA, the CDR3 is TGTGCTAGTGGTCATTTATACAATGAGCAGTTCTTC. V gene TRBV12-5 combines with J gene TRBJ2-1, with D unclear. This CDR3 is built from 12 residues. V was clipped by 5 bases and J by 4 bases, with 6 bases between them. Germline V lookup: CDR1 LGHNT, CDR2 FRNRAP.

V is TRBV4-2 and J is TRBJ2-1, with D possibly TRBD2 on 6 matching bases. V was trimmed by 3 bases and J by 1 base, leaving 19 bases between them. Germline V gene sequence: CDR1 LGHNA, CDR2 YNFKEQ. This CDR3 has 18 residues. The CDR3 sequence: CASSHPGGPLSSYNEQFF. CDR3 sequence (DNA): TGTGCCAGCAGCCACCCCGGGGGACCTCTCTCTTCCTACAATGAGCAGTTCTTC.

CDR3 region: CASSFHYWVDRVGEQYF. The CDR3 nucleotides read TGTGCCAGCAGTTTCCATTACTGGGTGGACAGGGTGGGCGAGCAGTACTTC. The chain recombines TRBV12-3 or TRBV12-4 with TRBJ2-7; 8 bases map to TRBD1. The CDR3 is 17 residues long. V shed 3 bases, J shed 6 bases, and the junction held 16 bases outside the gene matches.

The chain is built from TRBV4-1 and TRBJ1-1, with TRBD1 identical over 7 bases. The CDR3 runs 17 residues. Trimming removed 4 bases from V and 4 bases from J; junction bases left unmatched: 15. CDR1 MGHRA and CDR2 YSYEKL come from the germline V gene. The CDR3 sequence: CASSPSPYRGFGTEAFF. DNA of the CDR3: TGCGCCAGCAGCCCTTCTCCTTACAGGGGTTTTGGCACTGAAGCTTTCTTT.

Ten or more counts support this clonotype. The CDR3: CASSATSGVFNEQFF. In DNA, the CDR3 is TGTGCCAGCAGCGCTACTAGCGGGGTTTTTAATGAGCAGTTCTTC. The chain carries TRBV7-2 and TRBJ2-1; 10 nucleotides line up with TRBD2. The length of the CDR3 is 15 residues. V shed 5 bases, J shed 7 bases, and the junction held 8 bases outside the gene matches. Per the germline V gene, CDR1 is SGHTA and CDR2 is FQGNSA.

This clonotype has a single count. Possible read error: a much larger clone is one base away. The CDR3 nucleotides read TGTGCCAGCAGCCGGGGACAGTTTAATTCACCCCTCCACTTT. Its translation is CASSRGQFNSPLHF. This rearrangement joins TRBV3-1 to TRBJ1-6; 7 nucleotides agree with TRBD1. V dropped 4 bases and J dropped 6; count of bases not matched to a gene: 3. The CDR3 length is 14 residues. The germline V gene has CDR1 LGHDT and CDR2 YNNKEL (reference sequence). Supplemented by reference TRBV3-1 and TRBJ1-6, the full variable domain reads DTAVSQTPKYLVTQMGNDKSIKCEQNLGHDTMYWYKQDSKKFLKIMFSYNNKELIINETVPNRFSPKSPDKAHLNLHINSLELGDSAVYFCASSRGQFNSPLHFGNGTRLTVT.

J is TRBJ2-1 and V is TRBV7-4, with D perhaps matching TRBD1 or TRBD2 (5 bases each). The germline V gene has CDR1 SGHVT and CDR2 SQSDAQ. The V end was cut by 1 base, the J end by 3 bases, with 10 bases between. This CDR3 has 15 residues. The CDR3 nucleotides read TGTGCCAGCAGCTTAGGGGGGTTTCGCTACAATGAGCAGTTCTTC. Protein sequence: CASSLGGFRYNEQFF.

There are a few counts of this clonotype. The chain carries TRBV19 and TRBJ1-2; D is possibly TRBD1 (6 bases). The CDR3 runs to 15 residues. Per the germline V gene, CDR1 is LNHDA and CDR2 is SQIVND (reference sequence). V was pared by 2 bases and J by 4 bases, with 14 bases between. CDR3 in amino acids: CASSIQDSFRYGYTF. CDR3 nucleotides: TGTGCCAGTAGTATACAGGACAGTTTTCGCTATGGCTACACCTTC.

The sample holds a few counts of this clonotype. The chain employs TRBV7-6 and TRBJ1-2; TRBD1 matches at 8 bases. The CDR3 length is 13 residues. The ends lost 5 bases at V and 8 bases at J; junction bases unmatched: 7. Germline-derived CDR1 and CDR2 are SGHVS and FNYEAQ. Here the CDR3 reads CASSLGQGEGYTF. The CDR3 nucleotides are TGTGCCAGCAGCCTAGGACAGGGAGAAGGCTACACCTTC.

This clonotype was counted at least ten times. The V call is TRBV7-6, the J call TRBJ2-5; a possible D gene is TRBD1 (6 bases). V dropped 1 base and J dropped 3 bases, with 9 bases sitting between them. From germline, CDR1 is SGHVS and CDR2 FNYEAQ. The CDR3 consists of 14 residues. The CDR3 loop is CASSLGTVEETQYF. Written as DNA, the CDR3 is TGTGCCAGCAGCTTAGGGACAGTTGAAGAGACCCAGTACTTC.

This clonotype was detected many times. The V call is TRBV6-5, the J call TRBJ1-1; the D is unclear. The CDR3 extends over 14 amino acids. Per the germline V gene, CDR1 is MNHEY and CDR2 is SVGAGI. V was pared by 4 bases and J by 0 bases, with 9 bases between. The CDR3 here is CASSFKGLNTEAFF. Here the CDR3 DNA reads TGTGCCAGCAGTTTTAAAGGGCTGAACACTGAAGCTTTCTTT.

The chain combines TRBV10-2 with TRBJ2-5; 11 nucleotides match TRBD2. CDR1 and CDR2 (germline): WSHSY, SAAADI. The ends lost 10 bases at V and 6 bases at J; junction bases unmatched: 10. This CDR3 is 14 amino acids long. The DNA for the CDR3 is TGCGCCACCAATAGCGGGGGGGCCCAGAAGACCCAGTACTTC. Its translation: CATNSGGAQKTQYF.

This clonotype was counted only a few times. The V gene is TRBV2, the J gene TRBJ2-1, with D unclear. This CDR3 comprises 14 residues. V gave up 10 bases and J gave up 0 bases, with 13 bases separating them. Per germline, CDR1 SNHLY and CDR2 FYNNEI. The CDR3 DNA follows: TGTGCCACCCTAGACTTAATCTCCTACAATGAGCAGTTCTTC. Its translation is CATLDLISYNEQFF. Full variable domain (rest looked up from reference TRBV2 and TRBJ2-1): EPEVTQTPSHQVTQMGQEVILRCVPISNHLYFYWYRQILGQKVEFLVSFYNNEISEKSEIFDDQFSVERPDGSNFTLKIRSTKLEDSAMYFCATLDLISYNEQFFGPGTRLTVL.

The chain is built from TRBV7-6 and TRBJ2-5, with D possibly called TRBD1 or TRBD2 (5 bases each). The V gene's germline CDR1 is SGHVS and CDR2 FNYEAQ. The V gene lost 7 bases and the J gene lost 5 bases, with 20 bases spanning the gap. This CDR3 contains 15 residues. This chain's CDR3 is CASTLLLGPQETQYF. CDR3 coding DNA: TGTGCCAGCACCCTCCTCCTGGGACCGCAGGAGACCCAGTACTTC.

This clonotype showed up just a few times. The chain recombines TRBV12-3 or TRBV12-4 with TRBJ2-6, with 8 nucleotides matching TRBD1. The V segment lost 6 bases and the J segment 0 bases; nucleotides outside the gene matches: 16. The CDR3 runs to 20 residues. The CDR3 nucleotides read TGTGCCAGCAGCTCCGGACAGGGAACTCGCGCGAGCTCTGGGGCCAACGTCCTGACTTTC. Protein sequence: CASSSGQGTRASSGANVLTF.